A selection of T cell receptor beta chains follows, all from one sample in a study of cytomegalovirus exposure and HLA in healthy donors. The table came from immunoSEQ multiplex PCR; TCRdb's copy has only in-frame clones and leaves some out. The sample lists 150,000 or so clones; under 90% were seen once. The sample consisted of PBMCs. Receptor source: a man younger than 35 in good health and CMV-seronegative. CDR3s include the opening cysteine and the closing phenylalanine or tryptophan. A D gene is named only where the DNA matches it firmly. Clone sizes are given selectively: once, few, many, or a class where the clone is expanded.

V gene	J gene	clone size	D gene	CDR3 DNA	CDR3 protein
TRBV5-1	TRBJ2-5	NA	TRBD1	TGCGCCAGCAGCGCCGGACAGGGAGAGACCCAGTACTTC	CASSAGQGETQYF
TRBV29-1	TRBJ1-3	few	TRBD1	TGCAGCGTATCGACAGGGTCCGGAAACACCATATATTTT	CSVSTGSGNTIYF
TRBV10-3	TRBJ1-1	NA	TRBD1	TGTGCCATCAGTGAGCGACAGGGGATGAACACTGAAGCTTTCTTT	CAISERQGMNTEAFF
TRBV29-1	TRBJ2-2	NA	TRBD1	TGCAGCGTGCGACAGGGTCTGCCCGGGGAGCTGTTTTTT	CSVRQGLPGELFF
TRBV7-2	TRBJ1-5	NA	TRBD1	TGTGCCAGCAGCCCGTGGGGGGACAGGAGCAATCAGCCCCAGCATTTT	CASSPWGDRSNQPQHF
TRBV9	TRBJ2-3	NA	NA	TGTGCCAGCAGCGTAACCCCGGGGGATACGCAGTATTTT	CASSVTPGDTQYF
TRBV5-1	TRBJ1-2	NA	TRBD1	TGCGCCAGCGGGGACAGCCCCGGGCTCTATGGCTACACCTTC	CASGDSPGLYGYTF
TRBV7-2	TRBJ2-7	NA	TRBD2	TGTGCCAGTGGGGCGGGAGGTTTTAGAAAGCAGTACTTC	CASGAGGFRKQYF
TRBV2	TRBJ1-1	NA	NA	TGTGCCAGCAGTGACAGTAACACTGAAGCTTTCTTT	CASSDSNTEAFF
TRBV27	TRBJ2-1	NA	TRBD2	TGTGCCAGCAGTTTCAGCGGGGGGTACAATGAGCAGTTCTTC	CASSFSGGYNEQFF
TRBV7-3	TRBJ1-1	NA	TRBD1	TGTGCCAGCAGTTTACAGGGGGCAAACACTGAAGCTTTCTTT	CASSLQGANTEAFF
TRBV10-3	TRBJ2-7	NA	NA	TGTGCCATCAGTGGGACAGCCTCCTACGAGCAGTACTTC	CAISGTASYEQYF
TRBV2	TRBJ2-1	NA	TRBD1	TGTGCCAGCAGTGCCGAGGGACAGGGGGTTAATGAGCAGTTCTTC	CASSAEGQGVNEQFF
TRBV7-3	TRBJ2-2	NA	TRBD1	TGTGCCAGCAGCGTCCCGGGACAGGGGGCCGGGGAGCTGTTTTTT	CASSVPGQGAGELFF
TRBV2	TRBJ2-1	NA	TRBD2	TGTGCCAGCAGTGCTGGCCTAGCGGGAGATAGTAATGAGCAGTTCTTC	CASSAGLAGDSNEQFF
TRBV5-1	TRBJ2-7	NA	TRBD1	TGCGCCAGCAGCTTGGCCCCCGGGACAGCCTACGAGCAGTACTTC	CASSLAPGTAYEQYF
TRBV4-1	TRBJ2-7	NA	NA	TGCGCCAGCAGCCAAGATGAGGGGGGGGCCCTAGACGAGCAGTACTTC	CASSQDEGGALDEQYF
TRBV4-1	TRBJ1-1	NA	NA	TGCGCCAGCAGCCATATTGATGGGGGAGGCACTGAAGCTTTCTTT	CASSHIDGGGTEAFF
TRBV25-1	TRBJ2-7	NA	NA	TGTGCCAGCAGTGCCCAGCGGAACTCCTACGAGCAGTACTTC	CASSAQRNSYEQYF
TRBV5-8	TRBJ2-7	NA	TRBD2	TGTGCCAGCAGCTTTCAAAGCGGGAGGGCCAACGAGCAGTACTTC	CASSFQSGRANEQYF
TRBV2	TRBJ1-6	NA	TRBD1	TGTGCCAGCAGGGGACAGGGCGATTCACCCCTCCACTTT	CASRGQGDSPLHF
TRBV19	TRBJ2-1	NA	NA	TGTGCCAGTAGTTCCGAGGGACTTTCCTACAATGAGCAGTTCTTC	CASSSEGLSYNEQFF
TRBV5-4	TRBJ2-1	NA	TRBD2	TGTGCCAGCAGCTCCGGACTAGTAAGGTACAATGAGCAGTTCTTC	CASSSGLVRYNEQFF
TRBV10-3	TRBJ2-7	NA	TRBD1	TGTGCCATCAGTGACCACGGCCGGGACAGCGGCGAGCAGTACTTC	CAISDHGRDSGEQYF
TRBV5-5	TRBJ2-7	NA	NA	TGTGCCAGCAGCTTGGGGGGAGCGCTCGACGAGCAGTACTTC	CASSLGGALDEQYF
TRBV18	TRBJ1-2	NA	NA	TGTGCCAGCTCCCCCGCTGCCGGGAGCTATGGCTACACCTTC	CASSPAAGSYGYTF
TRBV9	TRBJ2-3	NA	TRBD1	TGTGCCAGCAGCACCAGACAGGGATTCACAGATACGCAGTATTTT	CASSTRQGFTDTQYF
TRBV2	TRBJ2-3	NA	TRBD2	TGTGCCAGCAGTGATGAAGGCGGGAGTGGTGATACGCAGTATTTT	CASSDEGGSGDTQYF
TRBV29-1	TRBJ1-2	NA	NA	TGCAGCGTAGTAGAGGGACTTTATGGCTACACCTTC	CSVVEGLYGYTF
TRBV27	TRBJ2-7	NA	TRBD1	TGTGCCAGCAGTTTATCCGGGACAGGGGTTTTCTACGAGCAGTACTTC	CASSLSGTGVFYEQYF
TRBV18	TRBJ2-2	NA	NA	TGTGCCAGCTCACGGGGAAAGACAGCCGACTCCGGGGAGCTGTTTTTT	CASSRGKTADSGELFF